One TCR beta chain is described in this entry. Its antigen specificity is not known. Qualities for individual bases were not recorded, and no much larger clone is one base off. This record comes from a study of lymphopenia after photon versus proton radiotherapy (dated by TCRdb to between 2017 and 2020). Some background on the complete study: In patients with gastrointestinal tumors who developed high-grade lymphopenia, the study compared the immunological effects of photon radiation therapy with those of proton radiation therapy. The cohort included approximately 22 patients with gastrointestinal tumors who developed lymphopenia after receiving either photon or proton therapy. The goal of the study was to characterize the differences between the two radiation modalities in how they affect the immune system. Broad study findings and their caveats: During treatment, patients who received proton therapy stayed relatively stable, whereas patients who received photon therapy lost naive T cells and TCR diversity and gained effector/memory populations. Across the cohort, among patients who died, a greater drop in TCR diversity after the nadir was inversely correlated with overall survival time. The survival association was examined only in patients who died, and the authors described better survival with proton therapy as a possibility, not as a demonstrated result. After the lymphocyte count nadir, oligoclonal expansion, especially of CD8+ Temra cells, was observed in photon-treated repertoires, and the drop in diversity was driven by this expansion.

Trimming leaves V shorter by 2 bases and J shorter by 1 base, with the junction holding 5 bases beyond the gene matches. Reading the germline V gene gives CDR1 SGHVS and CDR2 FQNEAQ. The CDR3 contains 16 residues, cysteine and phenylalanine counted. Kept here is only the CDR3 DNA, which spans 48 bases and is read in frame from base 1. To prepare the library, the immunoSEQ multiplex PCR assay was applied. Deep sequencing of rearranged TCR beta loci, alongside multiparametric flow cytometry, was used to profile T cell repertoires. TCRdb limited this immuneACCESS table to in-frame rearrangements with V and J called. A share of clones is missing; checked studies link under half to unresolved V genes, and the rest is unexplained. This sample has approximately 23,000 clones in its table, and approximately 90% of those were observed once. The top ten clones comprise around 10% of the sample.

The sequencing used peripheral blood, collected from a patient treated with proton-based radiotherapy. The chain was built from TRBV7-8 and TRBJ2-5, with 9 bases in between that match TRBD2. The origin of this receptor is an older man with esophageal cancer. At the DNA level, the sequence is TGTGCCAGCAGCTTATTACTAGCGGGCTTCCAAGAGACCCAGTACTTC. Its translation is CASSLLLAGFQETQYF.